Listed below are T cell receptor beta chains from one sample, sequenced in a study of cytomegalovirus exposure and HLA in healthy donors. Clones were read by immunoSEQ multiplex PCR, and TCRdb kept only the in-frame ones, dropping some. This table holds 140,000 to 150,000 clones, 9.7% found once. Material for sequencing was PBMCs. The receptors shown here come from a man aged 45-65 years in good health and CMV-seronegative. Each CDR3 is given with its conserved first and last residue. Each record gives: J gene, D gene, CDR3 length, V gene, CDR3 protein. The D gene is left open where the match is weak.

TRBJ1-5,NA,15,TRBV6-1,CASSEVRGSNQPQHF
TRBJ2-2,TRBD2,16,TRBV18,CASSPRTSGITGELFF
TRBJ2-1,NA,14,TRBV6-6,CASSFGTYYNEQFF
TRBJ1-1,NA,13,TRBV6-5,CASRGGQGREAFF
TRBJ1-1,NA,14,TRBV6-5,CASTASGTPLKAFF
TRBJ2-2,TRBD1,16,TRBV30,CAWSGPGGKSTGELFF
TRBJ2-7,NA,14,TRBV11-2,CASALTRGVYEQYF
TRBJ2-1,TRBD2,16,TRBV5-1,CASSTGTSGRSNEQFF
TRBJ1-3,NA,13,TRBV30,CAWRDFDGNTIYF
TRBJ1-2,TRBD1,15,TRBV7-2,CASSPYLQGAQGYTF
TRBJ2-5,TRBD2,15,TRBV29-1,CSVIWAPGGSETQYF
TRBJ2-5,NA,12,TRBV7-9,CASSLTGEAQYF
TRBJ2-1,TRBD2,14,TRBV5-6,CASTGTSIYNEQFF
TRBJ1-3,NA,15,TRBV19,CASSIQGISGNTIYF
TRBJ1-4,NA,13,TRBV15,CATWSGIGEKLFF
TRBJ1-4,NA,14,TRBV6-1,CASSGQPTNEKLFF
TRBJ1-2,NA,11,TRBV20-1,CAHRSNYGYTF
TRBJ1-2,NA,15,TRBV23-1,CASSQSARPIYGYTF
TRBJ2-2,NA,15,TRBV6-5,CASKLQRGAPGELFF
TRBJ2-3,NA,13,TRBV29-1,CSVRRGNTDTQYF
TRBJ2-1,TRBD2,16,TRBV15,CATRNYGLAGYNEQFF